The rows below give T cell receptor beta chains drawn from one sample of a study of identical twins. TCRdb analysed the 5' RACE reads with MiXCR anew, one entry per CDR3 protein. The sample includes under 300,000 distinct CDR3 sequences, about 13% seen only once; the top ten take 4% to 5%. In addition, the sample was reused for a study of yellow fever vaccine responses in identical twins.

Sequenced material: memory (CD45RO+) T cells sorted from blood. These receptors were obtained from a woman between 18 and 29 years old in good health. CDR3s include the opening cysteine and the closing phenylalanine or tryptophan. The D gene is left open where the match is weak. Clone size is stated in some rows and not others, as once, few, many or a class when expanded.

>-|TRBD1|TRBV5-1|TRBJ2-4
TGCGCCAGCAGCTTGGGGGACAGGGCTCAAAACATTCAGTACTTC
CASSLGDRAQNIQYF
>few|-|TRBV30|TRBJ2-2
TGTGCCTGGAGGGGGCAGGGCCACGGGGAGCTGTTTTTT
CAWRGQGHGELFF
>-|-|TRBV24-1|TRBJ2-3
TGTGCCACCAGTGATTTGCAAGGGGTAAAGGGCACAGATACGCAGTATTTT
CATSDLQGVKGTDTQYF
>-|-|TRBV11-2|TRBJ2-1
TGTGCCAGCAGCTTAGAAGGCGGTAGCTGGGATGAGCAGTTCTTC
CASSLEGGSWDEQFF
>few|-|TRBV18|TRBJ1-4
TGTGCCAGCTCACCACCCGCGGGGCGGGAAAAACTGTTTTTT
CASSPPAGREKLFF
>few|TRBD2|TRBV18|TRBJ2-1
TGTGCCAGCTCACCACAAAGCGGGGTCTACAATGAGCAGTTCTTC
CASSPQSGVYNEQFF
>many|TRBD1|TRBV10-3|TRBJ1-1
TGTGCCAGTTCCCGGGACAGGGGTCCCTGGCGTGAAGCTTTCTTT
CASSRDRGPWREAFF
>many|TRBD2|TRBV2|TRBJ2-2
TGTGCCAGCAGTGAGGCTAGCGGGAGTACCGGGGAGCTGTTTTTT
CASSEASGSTGELFF
>many|-|TRBV12-3/TRBV12-4|TRBJ2-7
TGTGCCAGCAGTTTCGAGCGGGCCTACGAGCAGTACTTC
CASSFERAYEQYF
>few|-|TRBV7-8|TRBJ1-1
TGTGCCAGCAGCTTTTCGCAGTCGAACACTGAAGCTTTCTTT
CASSFSQSNTEAFF
>many|TRBD1|TRBV5-1|TRBJ2-7
TGCGCCAGCAGCTTTATCCGGGACAGTTACTCCTACGAGCAGTACTTC
CASSFIRDSYSYEQYF